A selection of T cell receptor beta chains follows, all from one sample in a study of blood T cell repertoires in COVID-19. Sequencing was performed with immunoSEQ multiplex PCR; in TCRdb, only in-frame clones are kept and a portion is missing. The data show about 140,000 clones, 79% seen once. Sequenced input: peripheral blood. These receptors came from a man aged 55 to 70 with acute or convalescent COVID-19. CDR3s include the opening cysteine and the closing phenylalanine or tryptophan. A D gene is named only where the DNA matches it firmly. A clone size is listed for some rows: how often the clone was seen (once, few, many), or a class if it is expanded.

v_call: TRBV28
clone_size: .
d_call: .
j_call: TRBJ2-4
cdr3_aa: CASSWGRNIQYF
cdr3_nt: TGTGCCAGCAGTTGGGGCCGTAACATTCAGTACTTC

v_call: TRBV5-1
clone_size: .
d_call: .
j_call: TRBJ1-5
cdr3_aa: CASSLAGLANQPQHF
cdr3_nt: TGCGCCAGCAGCTTGGCCGGGTTAGCGAATCAGCCCCAGCATTTT

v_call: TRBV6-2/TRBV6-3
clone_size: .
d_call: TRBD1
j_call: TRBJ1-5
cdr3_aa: CASSYGQGIQPQHF
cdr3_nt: TGTGCCAGCAGTTATGGACAGGGGATACAGCCCCAGCATTTT

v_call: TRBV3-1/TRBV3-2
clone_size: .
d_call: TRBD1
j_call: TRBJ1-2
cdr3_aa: CASSQDPPGGGGYTF
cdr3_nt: TGTGCCAGCAGCCAAGATCCGCCAGGGGGCGGCGGCTACACCTTC

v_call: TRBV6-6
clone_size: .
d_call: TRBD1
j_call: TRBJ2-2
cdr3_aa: CASRQGDYTGELFF
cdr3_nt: TGTGCCAGCAGGCAGGGGGATTACACCGGGGAGCTGTTTTTT

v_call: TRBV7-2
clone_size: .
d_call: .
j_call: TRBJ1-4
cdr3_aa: CASSMATGVNEKLFF
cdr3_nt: TGTGCCAGCAGCATGGCAACGGGGGTTAATGAAAAACTGTTTTTT

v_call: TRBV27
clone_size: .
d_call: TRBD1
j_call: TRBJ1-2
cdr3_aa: CASSLSPGGTYGYTF
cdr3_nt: TGTGCCAGCAGTTTGTCACCAGGGGGCACCTATGGCTACACCTTC

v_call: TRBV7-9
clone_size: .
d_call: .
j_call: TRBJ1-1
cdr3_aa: CASSLTAQGEAFF
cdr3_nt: TGTGCCAGCAGCTTAACAGCACAGGGAGAAGCTTTCTTT

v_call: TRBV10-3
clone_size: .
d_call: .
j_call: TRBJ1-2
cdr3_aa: CAISESTPQGNGYTF
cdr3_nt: TGTGCCATCAGTGAGTCGACCCCCCAGGGGAATGGCTACACCTTC

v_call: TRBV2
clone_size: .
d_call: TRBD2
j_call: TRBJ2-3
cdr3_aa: CASSASGRRDTQYF
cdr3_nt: TGTGCCAGCAGTGCTAGCGGGAGGAGGGATACGCAGTATTTT

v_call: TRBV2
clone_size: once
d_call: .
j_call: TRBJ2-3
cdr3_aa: CASSEKSETDTQYF
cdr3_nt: TGTGCCAGCAGTGAAAAAAGTGAGACAGATACGCAGTATTTT

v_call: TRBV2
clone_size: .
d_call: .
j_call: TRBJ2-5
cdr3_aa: CASNRQVQETQYF
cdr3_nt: TGTGCCAGCAATCGACAGGTCCAAGAGACCCAGTACTTC

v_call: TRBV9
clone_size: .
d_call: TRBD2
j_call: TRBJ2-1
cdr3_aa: CASSVAGGPPSYNEQFF
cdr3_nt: TGTGCCAGCAGCGTAGCGGGAGGGCCCCCCTCCTACAATGAGCAGTTCTTC

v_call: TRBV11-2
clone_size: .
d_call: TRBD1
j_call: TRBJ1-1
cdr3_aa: CASSQLQGAYTEAFF
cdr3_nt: TGTGCCAGCAGCCAACTACAGGGGGCTTACACTGAAGCTTTCTTT

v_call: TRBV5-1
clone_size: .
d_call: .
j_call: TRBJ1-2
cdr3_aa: CASSLAQGGYTF
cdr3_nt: TGCGCCAGCAGCTTGGCTCAGGGCGGCTACACCTTC

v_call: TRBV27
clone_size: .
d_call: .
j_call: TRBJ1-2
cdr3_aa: CASTRPGSHGYTF
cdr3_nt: TGTGCCAGCACCCGCCCAGGGTCGCATGGCTACACCTTC

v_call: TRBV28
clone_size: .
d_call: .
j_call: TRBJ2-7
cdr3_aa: CASSLDGIGEQYF
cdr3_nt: TGTGCCAGCAGTTTGGACGGGATAGGCGAGCAGTACTTC

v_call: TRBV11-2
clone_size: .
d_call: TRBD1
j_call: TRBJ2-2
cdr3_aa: CASSPPGQYTGELFF
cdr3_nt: TGTGCCAGCAGCCCTCCGGGACAGTACACCGGGGAGCTGTTTTTT

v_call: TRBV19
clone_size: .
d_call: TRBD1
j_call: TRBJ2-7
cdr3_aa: CASKDRGLEQYF
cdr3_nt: TGTGCCAGTAAGGACAGGGGGCTCGAGCAGTACTTC

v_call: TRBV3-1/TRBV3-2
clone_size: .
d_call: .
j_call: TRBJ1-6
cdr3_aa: CASSQGGGLHF
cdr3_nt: TGTGCCAGCAGCCAAGGAGGAGGCCTCCACTTT

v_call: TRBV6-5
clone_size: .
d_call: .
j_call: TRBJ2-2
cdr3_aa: CASIGENTGELFF
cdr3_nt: TGTGCCAGCATAGGGGAAAACACCGGGGAGCTGTTTTTT

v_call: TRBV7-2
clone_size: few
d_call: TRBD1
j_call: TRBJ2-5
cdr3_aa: CASSSGTGPGETQYF
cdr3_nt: TGTGCCAGCAGCTCCGGGACAGGGCCTGGAGAGACCCAGTACTTC

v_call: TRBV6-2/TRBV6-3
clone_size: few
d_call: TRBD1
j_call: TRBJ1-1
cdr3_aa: CASSWGSGQAEAFF
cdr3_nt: TGTGCCAGCAGTTGGGGTTCGGGACAGGCTGAAGCTTTCTTT

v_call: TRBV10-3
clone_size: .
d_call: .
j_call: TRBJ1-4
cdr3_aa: CAISPTGSATNEKLFF
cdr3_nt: TGTGCCATCAGTCCTACAGGTTCCGCAACTAATGAAAAACTGTTTTTT

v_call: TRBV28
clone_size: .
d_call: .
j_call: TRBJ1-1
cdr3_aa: CASRSAGDVTEAFF
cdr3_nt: TGTGCCAGTCGAAGCGCGGGGGATGTTACTGAAGCTTTCTTT

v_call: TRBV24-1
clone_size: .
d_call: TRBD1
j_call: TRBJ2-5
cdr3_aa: CATSPTGGLETQYF
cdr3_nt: TGTGCCACCAGTCCCACAGGGGGGCTGGAGACCCAGTACTTC

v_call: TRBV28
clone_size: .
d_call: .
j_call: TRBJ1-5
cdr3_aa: CASSLGLSNQPQHF
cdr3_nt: TGTGCCAGCAGCCTGGGGCTTAGCAATCAGCCCCAGCATTTT

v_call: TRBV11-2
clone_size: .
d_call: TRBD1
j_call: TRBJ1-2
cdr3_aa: CASSLGQSFYGYTF
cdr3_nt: TGTGCCAGCAGCCTGGGACAGTCCTTCTATGGCTACACCTTC

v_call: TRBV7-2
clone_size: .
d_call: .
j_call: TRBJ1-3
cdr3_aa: CASSLGQGNTIYF
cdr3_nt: TGTGCCAGCAGCCTCGGACAGGGAAACACCATATATTTT

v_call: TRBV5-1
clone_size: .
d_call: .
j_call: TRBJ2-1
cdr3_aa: CASSLGASHSYNEQFF
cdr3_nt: TGCGCCAGCAGCTTGGGGGCTTCCCACTCCTACAATGAGCAGTTCTTC

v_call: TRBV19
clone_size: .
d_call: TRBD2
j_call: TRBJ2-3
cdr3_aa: CASRTSGSTDTQYF
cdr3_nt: TGTGCCAGTCGGACTAGCGGGAGCACAGATACGCAGTATTTT

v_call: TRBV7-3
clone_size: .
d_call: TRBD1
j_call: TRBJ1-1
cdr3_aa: CASSSSADRTIEAFF
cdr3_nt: TGTGCCAGCAGCTCGTCCGCGGACAGGACTATAGAAGCTTTCTTT

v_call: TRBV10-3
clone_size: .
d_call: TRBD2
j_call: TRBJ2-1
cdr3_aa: CAISERGGGRVQEQFF
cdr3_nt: TGTGCCATCAGTGAGAGGGGCGGCGGGAGGGTCCAGGAGCAGTTCTTC

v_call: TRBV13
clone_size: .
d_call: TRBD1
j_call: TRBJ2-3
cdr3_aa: CASSLDRGLTDTQYF
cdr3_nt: TGTGCCAGCAGCCTCGACAGGGGGCTTACAGATACGCAGTATTTT

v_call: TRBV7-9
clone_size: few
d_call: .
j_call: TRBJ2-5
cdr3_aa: CASSLAGAGAKTQYF
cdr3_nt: TGTGCCAGCAGCTTAGCGGGGGCAGGTGCGAAGACCCAGTACTTC

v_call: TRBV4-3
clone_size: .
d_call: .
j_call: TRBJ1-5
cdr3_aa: CASSQDRDQPQHF
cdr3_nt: TGCGCCAGCAGCCAAGATCGAGATCAGCCCCAGCATTTT

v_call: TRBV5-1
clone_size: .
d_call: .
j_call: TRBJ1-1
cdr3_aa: CASSPGAITEAFF
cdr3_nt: TGCGCCAGCAGTCCAGGGGCCATCACTGAAGCTTTCTTT

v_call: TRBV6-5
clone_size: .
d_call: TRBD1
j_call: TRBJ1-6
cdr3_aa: CASSYSWTGNSPLHF
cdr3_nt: TGTGCCAGCAGTTACTCGTGGACAGGGAATTCACCCCTCCACTTT

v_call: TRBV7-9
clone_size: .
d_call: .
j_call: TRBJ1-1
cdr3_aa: CASSLRLANTEAFF
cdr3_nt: TGTGCCAGCAGCTTAAGACTCGCGAACACTGAAGCTTTCTTT

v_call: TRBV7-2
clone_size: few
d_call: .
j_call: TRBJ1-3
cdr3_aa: CASSLEPDTIYF
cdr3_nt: TGTGCCAGCAGCTTAGAACCGGACACCATATATTTT

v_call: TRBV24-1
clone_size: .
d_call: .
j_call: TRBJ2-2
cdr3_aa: CATSDSLRQSTGELFF
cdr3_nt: TGTGCCACCAGTGATTCCCTCCGACAGAGCACCGGGGAGCTGTTTTTT

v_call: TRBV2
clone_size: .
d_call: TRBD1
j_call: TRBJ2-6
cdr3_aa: CASSVDRGLSGANVLTF
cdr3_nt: TGTGCCAGCAGCGTTGACAGGGGTCTCTCTGGGGCCAACGTCCTGACTTTC

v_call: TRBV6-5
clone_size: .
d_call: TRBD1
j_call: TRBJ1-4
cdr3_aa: CASRTGATNEKLFF
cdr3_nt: TGTGCCAGCCGGACAGGTGCAACTAATGAAAAACTGTTTTTT

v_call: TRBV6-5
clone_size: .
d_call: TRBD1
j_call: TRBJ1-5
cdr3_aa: CASSYSQGAQQPQHF
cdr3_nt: TGTGCCAGCAGTTACTCCCAGGGGGCTCAACAGCCCCAGCATTTT

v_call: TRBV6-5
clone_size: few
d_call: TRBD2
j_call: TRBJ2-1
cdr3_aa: CASSYKASGRDEQFF
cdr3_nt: TGTGCCAGCAGTTACAAGGCTAGCGGGAGAGATGAGCAGTTCTTC

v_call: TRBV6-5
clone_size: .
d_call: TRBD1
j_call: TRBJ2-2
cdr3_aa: CASRQGADGELFF
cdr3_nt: TGTGCCAGCAGACAGGGGGCCGACGGGGAGCTGTTTTTT

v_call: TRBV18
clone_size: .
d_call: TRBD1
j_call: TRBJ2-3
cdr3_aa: CASSRGQTYTDTQYF
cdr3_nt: TGTGCCAGCTCACGGGGACAGACCTACACAGATACGCAGTATTTT

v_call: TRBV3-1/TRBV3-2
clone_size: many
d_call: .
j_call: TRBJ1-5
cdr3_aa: CASSSDTNQPQHF
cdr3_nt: TGTGCCAGCAGCTCGGACACTAATCAGCCCCAGCATTTT

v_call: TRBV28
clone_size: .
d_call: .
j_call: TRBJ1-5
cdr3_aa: CASSPRIPGQHF
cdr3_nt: TGTGCCAGCAGTCCTAGAATCCCCGGCCAGCATTTT

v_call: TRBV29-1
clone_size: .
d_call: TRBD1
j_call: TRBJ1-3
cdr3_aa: CSVGDSSGNTIYF
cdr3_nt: TGCAGCGTTGGGGACAGCTCTGGAAACACCATATATTTT